Listed below are T cell receptor beta chains from one sample, sequenced in a study of OX40 agonist ivuxolimab in advanced cancers. TCRdb keeps only in-frame clones here, not all; method: immunoSEQ multiplex PCR. The repertoire holds 21,000 or so clones, with 87% as singletons. The sequenced sample was CD4+ or CD8+ T cells sorted from blood, obtained in a trial of the OX40 agonist ivuxolimab. These receptors all come from an adult with an advanced solid tumor such as melanoma, head and neck, liver or kidney cancer. CDR3s include the opening cysteine and the closing phenylalanine or tryptophan. A D gene is named only where the DNA matches it firmly. A row's size may be missing; if present it is once, few, many or a size class.

v_call: TRBV5-1; clone_size: -; d_call: TRBD1; j_call: TRBJ2-7; cdr3_aa: CASSSGQGADEQYF; cdr3_nt: TGCGCCAGCAGCTCGGGACAGGGGGCTGACGAGCAGTACTTC
v_call: TRBV15; clone_size: -; d_call: -; j_call: TRBJ1-5; cdr3_aa: CATSRAPPSQGLGQPQHF; cdr3_nt: TGTGCCACCAGCAGAGCCCCCCCCTCCCAGGGTTTGGGTCAGCCCCAGCATTTT
v_call: TRBV2; clone_size: -; d_call: TRBD1; j_call: TRBJ1-3; cdr3_aa: CASGHGWDSGNTIYF; cdr3_nt: TGTGCCAGCGGCCACGGCTGGGACAGCGGAAACACCATATATTTT
v_call: TRBV5-6; clone_size: once; d_call: -; j_call: TRBJ1-4; cdr3_aa: CASSLGAAAGELFF; cdr3_nt: TGTGCCAGCAGCTTGGGGGCCGCCGCTGGGGAACTGTTTTTT
v_call: TRBV27; clone_size: -; d_call: TRBD1; j_call: TRBJ1-2; cdr3_aa: CASSLSGTDGYTF; cdr3_nt: TGTGCCAGCAGTTTATCGGGGACAGATGGCTACACCTTC
v_call: TRBV4-3; clone_size: -; d_call: -; j_call: TRBJ2-7; cdr3_aa: CASSQDLGGDYEQYF; cdr3_nt: TGCGCCAGCAGCCAAGATCTCGGGGGAGACTACGAGCAGTACTTC
v_call: TRBV7-3; clone_size: -; d_call: TRBD1; j_call: TRBJ1-2; cdr3_aa: CASSPTSLSGTGGIGYGYTF; cdr3_nt: TGTGCCAGCAGCCCCACGTCCCTTTCCGGGACAGGGGGGATTGGCTATGGCTACACCTTC
v_call: TRBV5-6; clone_size: -; d_call: -; j_call: TRBJ1-1; cdr3_aa: CASSLTTALMNTEAFF; cdr3_nt: TGTGCCAGCAGCTTGACCACAGCTCTAATGAACACTGAAGCTTTCTTT
v_call: TRBV4-1; clone_size: -; d_call: -; j_call: TRBJ2-2; cdr3_aa: CASSQDISGELFF; cdr3_nt: TGCGCCAGCAGCCAAGATATAAGCGGGGAGCTGTTTTTT
v_call: TRBV5-6; clone_size: -; d_call: -; j_call: TRBJ2-2; cdr3_aa: CASSVDVLNTGELFF; cdr3_nt: TGTGCCAGCAGCGTTGACGTATTGAACACCGGGGAGCTGTTTTTT
v_call: TRBV5-4; clone_size: -; d_call: TRBD2; j_call: TRBJ2-7; cdr3_aa: CASSARLTSELLYEQYF; cdr3_nt: TGTGCCAGCAGCGCCCGACTCACTAGCGAGTTACTCTACGAGCAGTACTTC
v_call: TRBV6-6; clone_size: -; d_call: TRBD1; j_call: TRBJ2-2; cdr3_aa: CASSGTANTGELFF; cdr3_nt: TGTGCCAGCTCCGGGACAGCGAACACCGGGGAGCTGTTTTTT
v_call: TRBV4-2; clone_size: -; d_call: -; j_call: TRBJ2-7; cdr3_aa: CASSQVPSASSPYEQYF; cdr3_nt: TGTGCCAGCAGCCAAGTCCCCTCTGCCAGCAGCCCCTACGAGCAGTACTTC
v_call: TRBV13; clone_size: -; d_call: TRBD1; j_call: TRBJ1-2; cdr3_aa: CASSWDRAIYGYTF; cdr3_nt: TGTGCCAGCAGCTGGGACAGGGCCATCTATGGCTACACCTTC
v_call: TRBV19; clone_size: -; d_call: -; j_call: TRBJ2-7; cdr3_aa: CASGWSDEQYF; cdr3_nt: TGTGCCAGTGGCTGGTCCGACGAGCAGTACTTC
v_call: TRBV13; clone_size: -; d_call: -; j_call: TRBJ2-7; cdr3_aa: CASSPRGVWYEQYF; cdr3_nt: TGTGCCAGCAGCCCACGGGGCGTTTGGTACGAGCAGTACTTC
v_call: TRBV6-1; clone_size: -; d_call: TRBD2; j_call: TRBJ2-3; cdr3_aa: CASSEIRGGWTDTQYF; cdr3_nt: TGTGCCAGCAGTGAAATTCGGGGGGGCTGGACAGATACGCAGTATTTT